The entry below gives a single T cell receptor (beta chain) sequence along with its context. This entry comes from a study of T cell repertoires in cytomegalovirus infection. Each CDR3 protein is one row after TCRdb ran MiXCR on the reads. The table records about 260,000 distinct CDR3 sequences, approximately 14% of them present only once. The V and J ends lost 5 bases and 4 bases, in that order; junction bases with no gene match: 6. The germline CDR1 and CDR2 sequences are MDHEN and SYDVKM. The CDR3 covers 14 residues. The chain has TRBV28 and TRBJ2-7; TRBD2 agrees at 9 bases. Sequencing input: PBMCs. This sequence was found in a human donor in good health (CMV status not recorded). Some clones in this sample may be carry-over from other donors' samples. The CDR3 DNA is TGTGCCAGCAGTAGATCCAGCGGGAGGTACGAGCAGTACTTC. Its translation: CASSRSSGRYEQYF.